A selection of T cell receptor beta chains follows, all from one sample in a study of shared clonotypes between healthy human individuals. Repertoires were generated with immunoSEQ multiplex PCR, while TCRdb's copy carries only in-frame clones and drops some. The sample contains some 680,000 clones, 73% of which appear only once. The sample taken for sequencing was memory CD4+ T cells sorted from blood. The receptors shown here come from a woman aged 25-40 years in good health. The CDR3 runs from the conserved cysteine through the conserved F or W. Fields, in order: V gene, clone size, J gene, D gene, CDR3 DNA, CDR3 protein. D genes are given only for firm matches. The size field is filled for only some rows; it gives once, few, many or a size class.

TRBV28	-	TRBJ2-3	TRBD2	TGTGCCAGCCAAACCGTCAGCGGGAGGACAGATACGCAGTATTTT	CASQTVSGRTDTQYF
TRBV7-9	-	TRBJ1-5	TRBD1	TGTGCCAGCAGCTTCGGAGGGACAGGGGTGTTTGCGGCTCAGCCCCAGCATTTT	CASSFGGTGVFAAQPQHF
TRBV10-3	few	TRBJ2-2	-	TGTGCCATCAGTGAGTCAGGGTACACCGGGGAGCTGTTTTTT	CAISESGYTGELFF
TRBV27	few	TRBJ1-2	TRBD1	TGTGCCAGCAGTCCGACAGGGGGAAATGGCTACACCTTC	CASSPTGGNGYTF
TRBV6-1	-	TRBJ1-1	TRBD1	TGTGCCAGCAGTCGTACAGGGGCCGAAGCTTTCTTT	CASSRTGAEAFF
TRBV11-2	-	TRBJ2-4	-	TGTGCCAGCAGACTAATAGCCAAAAACATTCAGTACTTC	CASRLIAKNIQYF
TRBV6-1	-	TRBJ1-5	-	TGTGCCAGCAGTGGTGGGTTCATCCAGCCCCAGCATTTT	CASSGGFIQPQHF
TRBV9	-	TRBJ2-5	-	TGTGCCAGCAGCCCCGGACCCTTTGAGACCCAGTACTTC	CASSPGPFETQYF
TRBV6-4	few	TRBJ2-5	TRBD2	TGTGCCAGCAGTGACTCGACTAGCGGTGATCAAGAGACCCAGTACTTC	CASSDSTSGDQETQYF
TRBV19	-	TRBJ2-7	TRBD2	TGTGCCAGTAGTATGGGGCTAGCGGTTGCCTACGAGCAGTACTTC	CASSMGLAVAYEQYF
TRBV28	-	TRBJ2-5	TRBD2	TGTGCCAGCAGTTTGGTACTAGCGGGAGGGCCGTCTGGGGAGACCCAGTACTTC	CASSLVLAGGPSGETQYF
TRBV2	many	TRBJ2-5	TRBD2	TGTGCCAGCAGCCGACTAGCGGGAGATTCCCTCCAAGAGACCCAGTACTTC	CASSRLAGDSLQETQYF
TRBV28	-	TRBJ2-1	-	TGTGCCAGCTCGATTACCCGGGATGAGCAGTTCTTC	CASSITRDEQFF
TRBV5-4	-	TRBJ2-3	-	TGTGCCAGCAGCTCCCCTGGGGACAACACAGATACGCAGTATTTT	CASSSPGDNTDTQYF
TRBV5-1	-	TRBJ1-2	-	TGCGCCAGCAGCGTGGGGTTGATGGATAGCGGCTATGGCTACACCTTC	CASSVGLMDSGYGYTF
TRBV2	-	TRBJ1-5	-	TGTGCCAGCAGGGCGGGGGAAGATCAGCCCCAGCATTTT	CASRAGEDQPQHF
TRBV10-3	-	TRBJ2-2	-	TGTGCCATCGCGGGGAACACCGGGGAGCTGTTTTTT	CAIAGNTGELFF
TRBV11-2	-	TRBJ2-5	-	TGTGCCAGCAGCTTTCAGTGGGGAGAGACCCAGTACTTC	CASSFQWGETQYF
TRBV28	-	TRBJ2-7	TRBD2	TGTGCCAGCAGTATCTCCATCCTCCGGACTAGCTTACACGAGCAGTACTTC	CASSISILRTSLHEQYF
TRBV5-1	-	TRBJ1-2	TRBD1	TGCGCCAGCAGCTTGGAAGGGGGCGCCGACTATGGCTACACCTTC	CASSLEGGADYGYTF
TRBV27	once	TRBJ2-5	TRBD2	TGTGCCAGCAGGCAACAGCGGGAGTCCGAGACCCAGTACTTC	CASRQQRESETQYF
TRBV5-1	-	TRBJ1-2	-	TGCGCCAGCAGCCCTGGATCCGGGGTGAGCTATGGCTACACCTTC	CASSPGSGVSYGYTF
TRBV11-3	few	TRBJ2-2	-	TGTGCCAGCAGCCGAACCGGGACGACGAACACCGGGGAGCTGTTTTTT	CASSRTGTTNTGELFF
TRBV21-1	-	TRBJ2-2	-	TGTGCCAGCAGCAAAGCATTGGAAGGGCCCGGGGAGCTGTTTTTT	CASSKALEGPGELFF
TRBV6-5	few	TRBJ2-2	-	TGTGCCAGCAGTCCGCGCTGGAACACCGGGGAGCTGTTTTTT	CASSPRWNTGELFF
TRBV19	-	TRBJ1-1	-	TGTGCCAGTAGTATAGAGGGCGTAACTAACACTGAAGCTTTCTTT	CASSIEGVTNTEAFF
TRBV6-5	-	TRBJ2-2	TRBD2	TGTGCCAGCAGTTACGGGGCGGGAGGTCACACCGGGGAGCTGTTTTTT	CASSYGAGGHTGELFF
TRBV7-6	-	TRBJ2-3	-	TGTGCCAGCAGCTTAGTACGGCAGAGTAGCACAGATACGCAGTATTTT	CASSLVRQSSTDTQYF
TRBV30	-	TRBJ2-5	-	TGTGCCTGGAGTGTACGTAGCGGCCAAGAGACCCAGTACTTC	CAWSVRSGQETQYF
TRBV12-5	-	TRBJ2-1	TRBD2	TGTGCTAGTGGTTTGGTACTAGGCGGGAGGAGCTCCTACAATGAGCAGTTCTTC	CASGLVLGGRSSYNEQFF
TRBV10-3	-	TRBJ2-7	-	TGTGCCATCAGTGCGAGGGACGAGCAGTACTTC	CAISARDEQYF
TRBV18	few	TRBJ1-2	TRBD1	TGTGCCAGCTCACCGGGGACAGGGAACCCTGATGGCTACACCTTC	CASSPGTGNPDGYTF